Listed below are T cell receptor beta chains from one sample, sequenced in a study of T cell responses to AZD1222 COVID-19 vaccine. Repertoires were generated with immunoSEQ multiplex PCR, while TCRdb's copy carries only in-frame clones and drops some. The sample shows some 120,000 clones, around 90% of them seen only once. The specimen comprised peripheral blood, sampled on day 0 of MenACWY control vaccination. The receptor set was obtained from an adult in good health. The CDR3 runs from the conserved cysteine through the conserved F or W. A D gene is named only where the DNA matches it firmly. Not every row has a clone size; where given, it reads once, few, many or a size class.

V gene,clone size,J gene,D gene,CDR3 protein,CDR3 DNA
TRBV9,-,TRBJ1-3,-,CASSALGVHSGNTIYF,TGTGCCAGCAGCGCCCTAGGGGTGCACTCTGGAAACACCATATATTTT
TRBV6-5,-,TRBJ1-2,-,CASSYSHTNYGYTF,TGTGCCAGCAGTTACAGCCACACTAACTATGGCTACACCTTC
TRBV2,-,TRBJ1-4,TRBD1,CASRTYWDRVEKLFF,TGTGCCAGCAGGACCTACTGGGACAGGGTGGAAAAACTGTTTTTT
TRBV7-8,-,TRBJ2-2,-,CASSPYTGELFF,TGTGCCAGCAGCCCTTACACCGGGGAGCTGTTTTTT
TRBV3-1/TRBV3-2,-,TRBJ1-3,-,CASSEGNTIYF,TGTGCCAGCAGCGAGGGAAACACCATATATTTT
TRBV28,-,TRBJ1-2,-,CASRSHRNPNGYTF,TGTGCCAGCAGGTCTCATCGCAACCCTAATGGCTACACCTTC
TRBV19,-,TRBJ2-1,-,CASVSRVRGNEQFF,TGTGCCAGTGTCTCCAGAGTAAGGGGGAATGAGCAGTTCTTC
TRBV28,few,TRBJ1-3,-,CASSSLVGAAAGNTIYF,TGTGCCAGCAGTTCCCTTGTGGGGGCAGCAGCTGGAAACACCATATATTTT
TRBV10-3,-,TRBJ2-1,-,CAISDPRRPNSYNEQFF,TGTGCCATCAGTGACCCACGACGGCCGAACTCCTACAATGAGCAGTTCTTC
TRBV5-3,-,TRBJ1-3,-,CARSLARGAGNTIYF,TGTGCCAGAAGCTTGGCAAGGGGAGCTGGAAACACCATATATTTT
TRBV20-1,-,TRBJ2-7,TRBD2,CSARTSREQYF,TGCAGTGCTCGGACTAGCCGGGAGCAGTACTTC
TRBV7-9,once,TRBJ2-3,TRBD1,CASSFRQGVLRDTQYF,TGTGCCAGCAGCTTTAGACAGGGGGTTCTGCGAGATACGCAGTATTTT
TRBV7-8,-,TRBJ2-7,-,CASSFSGDLYEQYF,TGTGCCAGCAGCTTTTCCGGGGACCTCTACGAGCAGTACTTC
TRBV5-5,-,TRBJ2-7,TRBD1,CASSSGTGAHEQYF,TGTGCCAGCAGCTCCGGGACAGGCGCCCACGAGCAGTACTTC
TRBV5-1,-,TRBJ2-7,-,CASSPGLFYEQYF,TGCGCCAGCAGCCCGGGACTTTTCTACGAGCAGTACTTC
TRBV6-1,-,TRBJ2-2,TRBD2,CASSEVSGRTGELFF,TGTGCCAGCAGCGAAGTGAGCGGGAGGACCGGGGAGCTGTTTTTT
TRBV5-1,-,TRBJ2-7,-,CASSSRDGFSEQYF,TGCGCCAGCAGCTCCCGGGACGGATTTAGCGAGCAGTACTTC
TRBV11-2,-,TRBJ2-1,-,CASSLVTEETEQFF,TGTGCCAGCAGCTTAGTTACAGAAGAGACTGAGCAGTTCTTC
TRBV6-5,-,TRBJ1-5,-,CATTTGTVINQPQHF,TGTGCCACCACGACCGGGACGGTGATCAATCAGCCCCAGCATTTT
TRBV10-1,once,TRBJ2-1,TRBD2,CASSDGLAAQFF,TGCGCCAGCAGTGACGGACTAGCGGCGCAGTTCTTC
TRBV30,-,TRBJ1-5,-,CAWSVTGLRNQPQHF,TGTGCCTGGAGTGTAACGGGCCTGCGCAATCAGCCCCAGCATTTT
TRBV28,-,TRBJ1-4,TRBD1,CASSLWDSRGGNEKLFF,TGTGCCAGCAGTCTTTGGGACAGCCGAGGAGGTAATGAAAAACTGTTTTTT
TRBV18,-,TRBJ2-6,-,CASSPDSFSGANVLTF,TGTGCCAGCTCACCCGACAGCTTCTCTGGGGCCAACGTCCTGACTTTC
TRBV19,-,TRBJ2-2,TRBD1,CASYDRGGNTGELFF,TGTGCCAGTTACGACAGGGGTGGGAACACCGGGGAGCTGTTTTTT
TRBV5-4,once,TRBJ2-1,-,CASNRGGSYNEQFF,TGTGCCAGCAACCGAGGCGGGTCCTACAATGAGCAGTTCTTC
TRBV18,-,TRBJ2-7,TRBD1,CASSPPVSGTGYHLYEQYF,TGTGCCAGCTCACCACCGGTATCCGGGACAGGGTACCACCTCTACGAGCAGTACTTC
TRBV7-2,-,TRBJ1-2,-,CASSLVGAGASNYGYTF,TGTGCCAGCAGCTTAGTGGGGGCGGGGGCTTCTAACTATGGCTACACCTTC
TRBV19,-,TRBJ1-2,-,CATTYGGTRGYTF,TGTGCCACCACTTATGGGGGCACAAGGGGCTACACCTTC
TRBV28,-,TRBJ2-4,-,CASSPFQGVAKNIQYF,TGTGCCAGCAGCCCCTTTCAAGGGGTAGCCAAAAACATTCAGTACTTC
TRBV12-3/TRBV12-4,once,TRBJ2-5,-,CASSRRDGETQYF,TGTGCCAGCAGTAGAAGGGACGGAGAGACCCAGTACTTC
TRBV5-1,-,TRBJ2-7,-,CASSLVGASRTGYEQYF,TGCGCCAGCAGCTTGGTGGGGGCCTCCCGGACGGGCTACGAGCAGTACTTC
TRBV10-1,-,TRBJ2-1,TRBD2,CASSPSAAGGDEQFF,TGCGCCAGCAGTCCTAGCGCCGCGGGAGGGGATGAGCAGTTCTTC
TRBV28,-,TRBJ1-3,-,CASSFLVQAGNTIYF,TGTGCCAGCAGTTTTCTAGTTCAGGCTGGAAACACCATATATTTT
TRBV4-1,-,TRBJ2-1,TRBD1,CASSQGEGTGGGNEQFF,TGCGCCAGCAGCCAAGGGGAGGGGACAGGGGGCGGCAATGAGCAGTTCTTC
TRBV19,-,TRBJ2-7,-,CASSIEKRSEQYF,TGTGCCAGTAGTATAGAGAAACGCTCCGAGCAGTACTTC
TRBV5-1,-,TRBJ1-4,-,CASSFGIGRSDGKLFF,TGCGCCAGCAGCTTCGGAATTGGACGGTCGGATGGGAAACTGTTTTTT
TRBV20-1,once,TRBJ2-1,-,CSALYNEQFF,TGCAGTGCGCTGTACAATGAGCAGTTCTTC
TRBV4-1,-,TRBJ2-7,TRBD2,CASSQSAGTSRYEQYF,TGCGCCAGCAGCCAATCGGCCGGGACTAGTCGCTACGAGCAGTACTTC
TRBV28,-,TRBJ2-1,TRBD2,CASRTPLAGGWNEQFF,TGTGCCAGCAGAACCCCTCTCGCGGGAGGATGGAATGAGCAGTTCTTC
TRBV3-1/TRBV3-2,-,TRBJ1-1,-,CASSQAATEAFF,TGTGCCAGCAGCCAAGCGGCGACTGAAGCTTTCTTT
TRBV9,-,TRBJ1-2,TRBD1,CASSSDRGWYGYTF,TGTGCCAGCAGCTCGGACAGGGGTTGGTATGGCTACACCTTC
TRBV6-2/TRBV6-3,once,TRBJ1-4,-,CASSHEWREGEKLFF,TGTGCCAGCAGCCACGAGTGGAGGGAAGGGGAAAAACTGTTTTTT
TRBV7-6,-,TRBJ2-1,TRBD2,CASSLELAGGFNEQFF,TGTGCCAGCAGCTTAGAACTAGCGGGAGGATTCAATGAGCAGTTCTTC
TRBV2,-,TRBJ1-2,TRBD1,CASSEARTGVGYTF,TGTGCCAGCAGTGAAGCGAGGACAGGGGTCGGCTACACCTTC
TRBV28,-,TRBJ1-5,TRBD1,CASSFWTGDQPQHF,TGTGCCAGCAGTTTTTGGACAGGCGATCAGCCCCAGCATTTT
TRBV5-1,-,TRBJ1-1,-,CASSFASGGRNTEAFF,TGCGCCAGCAGCTTCGCGTCGGGCGGAAGGAACACTGAAGCTTTCTTT
TRBV24-1,-,TRBJ2-1,-,CATSDRGANDEQFF,TGTGCCACCAGTGATAGGGGTGCGAATGATGAGCAGTTCTTC
TRBV4-1,-,TRBJ2-7,TRBD2,CASSRGQGLAREQYF,TGCGCCAGCAGCCGCGGGCAGGGACTAGCTCGCGAGCAGTACTTC
TRBV14,-,TRBJ2-7,TRBD2,CASSPRLADIYSTYEQYF,TGTGCCAGCAGCCCGAGACTAGCGGACATTTACAGTACCTACGAGCAGTACTTC
TRBV19,once,TRBJ1-5,-,CASSIEQGAQPQHF,TGTGCCAGTAGTATCGAGCAGGGCGCTCAGCCCCAGCATTTT
TRBV10-2,-,TRBJ2-7,TRBD1,CASRHGTVGYEQYF,TGCGCCAGCCGACACGGGACAGTTGGGTACGAGCAGTACTTC
TRBV18,-,TRBJ1-1,-,CASSPQPGKLTEAFF,TGTGCCAGCTCACCACAACCAGGGAAGTTAACTGAAGCTTTCTTT
TRBV2,-,TRBJ2-7,-,CASSNVNPPLDEQYF,TGTGCCAGCAGCAATGTTAATCCGCCCCTGGACGAGCAGTACTTC
TRBV6-5,-,TRBJ1-1,TRBD1,CASRGQVITEAFF,TGTGCCAGCAGGGGACAGGTCATCACTGAAGCTTTCTTT
TRBV7-6,-,TRBJ2-5,TRBD1,CASSIDGTVQETQYF,TGTGCCAGCAGCATTGACGGGACAGTACAAGAGACCCAGTACTTC
TRBV5-1,-,TRBJ2-3,-,CASSLSDTQYF,TGCGCCAGCAGCTTGTCAGATACGCAGTATTTT
TRBV30,-,TRBJ2-3,-,CAWSPTDTQYF,TGTGCCTGGAGCCCAACAGATACGCAGTATTTT
TRBV6-5,-,TRBJ1-4,-,CASRVGRERGKLFF,TGTGCCAGCAGAGTAGGACGAGAACGGGGAAAACTGTTTTTT
TRBV19,-,TRBJ1-5,-,CASTGRGFVNQPQHF,TGTGCCAGTACGGGGCGGGGGTTTGTCAATCAGCCCCAGCATTTT
TRBV19,-,TRBJ2-2,TRBD1,CASSITGQGNTGELFF,TGTGCCAGTAGTATAACGGGACAGGGGAACACCGGGGAGCTGTTTTTT